The sequence of this T cell receptor beta chain was determined in a study of cytomegalovirus exposure and HLA in healthy donors. Study summary: Within an early data release were about 90 million unique TCRs drawn from HLA-typed donors. Study-level points and caveats: Presence/absence analyses assumed roughly uniform sequencing depth across donors. In a later analysis, TCR association rates varied by HLA locus: DRB1 most, HLA-C fewest.

PCR was performed using 60 Vbeta and 13 Jbeta primers. Data came from immunoSEQ multiplex PCR; TCRdb stores just in-frame clones and leaves some out. In the table there are some 110,000 clones, 55% to 75% of which are singletons. This CDR3 is built from 14 residues. The germline V gene has CDR1 MRHNA and CDR2 SNTAGT. V shed 0 bases and J shed 8 bases, with 13 bases lying between them. At collection, donors were nominally healthy, but unrecorded immune exposures were probable. As concerns this clone: Its antigen is unknown.

The specimen sequenced was PBMCs. The TCR originated in a woman in her 40s in good health and CMV-seropositive. The chain recombines TRBV6-4 with TRBJ1-2; a possible D gene is TRBD1 (6 bases). This CDR3 reads CASSDSNLRGGYTF. CDR3 nucleotide sequence: TGTGCCAGCAGTGACTCGAATCTCAGGGGAGGCTACACCTTC.